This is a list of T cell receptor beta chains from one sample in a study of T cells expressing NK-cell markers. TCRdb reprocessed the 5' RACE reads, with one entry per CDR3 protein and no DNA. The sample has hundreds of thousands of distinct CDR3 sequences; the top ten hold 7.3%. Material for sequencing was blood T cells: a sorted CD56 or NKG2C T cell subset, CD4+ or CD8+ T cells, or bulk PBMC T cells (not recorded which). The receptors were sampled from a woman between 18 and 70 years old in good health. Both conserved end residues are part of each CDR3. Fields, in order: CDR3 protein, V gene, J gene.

cdr3_aa: CSARDQASGEETQYF
v_call: TRBV20-1
j_call: TRBJ2-5

cdr3_aa: CASGIRTSGKETQYF
v_call: TRBV12-3/TRBV12-4
j_call: TRBJ2-5

cdr3_aa: CSAAADRDTGELFF
v_call: TRBV20-1
j_call: TRBJ2-2

cdr3_aa: CAISHLVGLEYGYTF
v_call: TRBV10-3
j_call: TRBJ1-2

cdr3_aa: CASSSLAGQGNTGELFF
v_call: TRBV7-8
j_call: TRBJ2-2

cdr3_aa: CASSPGPGVTQYF
v_call: TRBV4-1
j_call: TRBJ2-5

cdr3_aa: CASSLSGTTSYEQYF
v_call: TRBV27
j_call: TRBJ2-7

cdr3_aa: CASSQVSGLHIRETQYF
v_call: TRBV4-1
j_call: TRBJ2-5

cdr3_aa: CSAYRPPEAFF
v_call: TRBV20-1
j_call: TRBJ1-1

cdr3_aa: CSAQVEGEGSYEQYF
v_call: TRBV20-1
j_call: TRBJ2-7

cdr3_aa: CSARAYTGTSGGSTDTQYF
v_call: TRBV20-1
j_call: TRBJ2-3

cdr3_aa: CATAQPPSTEAFF
v_call: TRBV19
j_call: TRBJ1-1

cdr3_aa: CSAREGRRGKAYEQYF
v_call: TRBV20-1
j_call: TRBJ2-7

cdr3_aa: CASSLDIAGSDTQYF
v_call: TRBV28
j_call: TRBJ2-3

cdr3_aa: CASSTPTGGSYNEQFF
v_call: TRBV7-9
j_call: TRBJ2-1

cdr3_aa: CASSQVRRATDTQYF
v_call: TRBV4-3
j_call: TRBJ2-3

cdr3_aa: CSVEVQGEPQHF
v_call: TRBV29-1
j_call: TRBJ1-5